A single sample gave rise to the 6 T cell receptor beta chains below, sequenced in a study of blood T cell repertoires in COVID-19. The method was immunoSEQ multiplex PCR; TCRdb's version includes in-frame clones alone and lacks a portion of them. The sample has about 120,000 clones, 79% seen once. The sequenced sample was peripheral blood. The receptors stem from a woman aged 80 or over with acute or convalescent COVID-19.

V and J are TRBV19 and TRBJ1-1; D is possibly TRBD1 (6 bases). This CDR3 is built from 15 residues. The germline gives CDR1 LNHDA, CDR2 SQIVND (reference sequence). V lost 5 bases, J lost 2 bases, and 15 bases lay in between. CDR3 DNA sequence: TGTGCCAGTAGTGCCAGATGGACAGCAAACACTGAAGCTTTCTTT. Translated: CASSARWTANTEAFF.

The chain joins TRBV19 to TRBJ1-5; D is unclear. V was trimmed by 4 bases and J by 5 bases, leaving 12 bases between them. The CDR3 covers 14 residues. The V gene's germline CDR1 is LNHDA and CDR2 SQIVND (reference sequence). CDR3 nucleotide sequence: TGTGCCAGTAGTAACGCCGCCCGGGATCAGCCCCAGCATTTT. It encodes CASSNAARDQPQHF.

This chain uses TRBV7-8 with TRBJ1-5, with no clear D. There are 13 residues in the CDR3. Germline lookup yields CDR1 SGHVS and CDR2 FQNEAQ. Trimming removed 5 bases at V and 7 bases at J, with 12 bases between. Here the CDR3 DNA reads TGTGCCAGCAGCCCGCGGCAGCAACAGCCCCAGCATTTT. Translated, it gives CASSPRQQQPQHF.

This chain joins TRBV27 and TRBJ1-6, with 9 bases that match TRBD1. CDR3 length: 17 residues. The V gene's germline CDR1 is MNHEY and CDR2 SMNVEV (reference sequence). Trimming took 4 bases from V and 5 from J; bases not matched to a gene: 9. The CDR3 DNA sequence: TGTGCCAGCAGTTCCGCCCGGGACAGGGCTAATAATTCACCCCTCCACTTT. Amino acid sequence: CASSSARDRANNSPLHF.

V usage is TRBV4-2 and J usage is TRBJ1-1, with a tentative D call TRBD1 (5 bases). Trimming pared 4 bases from V and 4 bases from J, leaving 10 bases between. Per germline, CDR1 LGHNA and CDR2 YNFKEQ. The CDR3 is 13 residues long. In nucleotides, the CDR3 is TGTGCCAGCAGCCCAGGGTGGGTCACTGAAGCTTTCTTT. This gives the protein CASSPGWVTEAFF.

Notes on this clone: This specimen includes other DNA sequences encoding the same CDR3. This chain uses TRBV30 with TRBJ1-1, with TRBD1 matching over 7 bases. CDR3 length equals 14 residues. V was pared by 4 bases and J by 1 base, with 6 bases of the junction left unmatched. Germline values: CDR1 GTSNPN, CDR2 SVGIG (reference sequence). CDR3 loop: CAWIPGTANTEAFF. CDR3 nucleotide sequence: TGTGCCTGGATTCCTGGGACAGCGAACACTGAAGCTTTCTTT.